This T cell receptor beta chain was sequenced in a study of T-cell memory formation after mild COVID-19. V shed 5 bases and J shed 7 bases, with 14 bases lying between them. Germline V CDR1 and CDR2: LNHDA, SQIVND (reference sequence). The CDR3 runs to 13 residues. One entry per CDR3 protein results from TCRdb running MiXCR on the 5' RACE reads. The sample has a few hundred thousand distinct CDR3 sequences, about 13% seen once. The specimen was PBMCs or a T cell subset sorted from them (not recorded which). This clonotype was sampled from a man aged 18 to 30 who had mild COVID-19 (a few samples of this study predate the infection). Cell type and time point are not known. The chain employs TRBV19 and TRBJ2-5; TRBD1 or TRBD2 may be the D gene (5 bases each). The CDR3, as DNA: TGTGCCAGTAGTGATATTGGGACGCGGACCCAGTACTTC. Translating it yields CASSDIGTRTQYF.